These 17 T cell receptor beta chains originate from one sample sequenced in a study of blood T cell repertoires in COVID-19. Profiling relied on immunoSEQ multiplex PCR, and the TCRdb table lists in-frame clones only, not all of them. The sample holds a few hundred thousand clones, around 87% seen once. Sequencing was carried out using PBMCs or T cells enriched from blood (not recorded which). The receptors come from a man aged 35-49 years in a cohort exposed to, infected with or recovered from COVID-19 (not recorded which).

The rearrangement joins TRBV3-1 (or the pseudogene TRBV3-2) to TRBJ1-5; 12 bases line up with TRBD1. The germline gives CDR1 LGHDT, CDR2 YNNKEL (reference sequence). Germline trimming cut 4 bases from V and 2 bases from J; bases unmatched to any gene: 9. The CDR3 length is 18 residues. The CDR3 protein is CASSPVGTGGLGNQPQHF. The CDR3 DNA reads as TGTGCCAGCAGCCCGGTCGGGACAGGGGGCCTAGGCAATCAGCCCCAGCATTTT.

CDR3 in DNA: TGCGCCAGCAGCTTGGGATCCCGACAGGGAACTAACGAGCAGTACTTC. It translates to CASSLGSRQGTNEQYF. The chain recombines TRBV5-1 with TRBJ2-7; the match to TRBD1 covers 7 bases. Germline values: CDR1 SGHRS, CDR2 YFSETQ. V gave up 0 bases and J gave up 5 bases; unmatched junction bases: 11. This CDR3 has 16 amino acids.

The chain has TRBV18 and TRBJ2-1; 9 bases fit TRBD2. Germline V gives CDR1 KGHSH, CDR2 LQKENI. The CDR3 extends over 16 amino acids. V shed 3 bases, J shed 8 bases, and the junction held 11 bases outside the gene matches. The chain's CDR3 is CASSPSPGLAGDEQFF. DNA of the CDR3: TGTGCCAGCTCACCTTCGCCGGGACTAGCAGGGGATGAGCAGTTCTTC. Complete variable domain (other parts from reference TRBV18 and TRBJ2-1): NAGVMQNPRHLVRRRGQEARLRCSPMKGHSHVYWYRQLPEEGLKFMVYLQKENIIDESGMPKERFSAEFPKEGPSILRIQQVVRGDSAAYFCASSPSPGLAGDEQFFGPGTRLTVL.

This chain connects TRBV21-1 to TRBJ2-1; the table calls TRBD1, which could not be checked here. TRBV21-1 corresponds to a pseudogene. This CDR3 region has 15 residues. The chain's CDR3 is CASTKGTGVINEQFF. CDR3 bases: TGTGCCAGCACCAAAGGGACAGGGGTGATCAATGAGCAGTTCTTC.

This chain joins TRBV14 and TRBJ2-7; the D is unclear. V gave up 0 bases and J gave up 3 bases, with 6 bases separating them. Germline assignment: CDR1 SGHDN and CDR2 FVKESK. There are 13 residues in the CDR3. The CDR3 loop is CASSQETIYEQYF. CDR3 DNA: TGTGCCAGCAGCCAAGAAACTATCTACGAGCAGTACTTC.

This clone was counted once. The sample holds other DNA sequences that translate to the same CDR3. The gene calls are TRBV29-1 and TRBJ1-6; 8 bases align to TRBD1. CDR1 is SQVTM, CDR2 ANQGSEA, per germline. The V and J ends lost 5 bases and 0 bases, in that order; junction bases with no gene match: 3. The CDR3 runs 15 residues. The CDR3 is CSVRTGSSYNSPLHF. CDR3 DNA: TGCAGCGTTAGGACAGGGAGCTCCTATAATTCACCCCTCCACTTT.

In regard to this clone: Other DNA sequences in this sample translate to the same CDR3. The chain links TRBV3-1 (or the pseudogene TRBV3-2) to TRBJ1-5, with TRBD1 as a possible D gene (5 bases). CDR1 and CDR2 from the germline V gene are LGHDT and YNNKEL (reference sequence). V lost 2 bases to trimming and J lost 6 bases, with 5 bases between them. The CDR3 consists of 12 residues. DNA of the CDR3: TGTGCCAGCAGCCAACAGGGTCAGCCCCAGCATTTT. Translating gives CASSQQGQPQHF.

This sequence joins TRBV19 and TRBJ2-2, with D possibly being TRBD2 (5 bases). The CDR3 is made up of 14 amino acids. Trimming removed 3 bases at V and 5 bases at J, with 10 bases between. CDR1 is LNHDA, CDR2 SQIVND, per germline (reference sequence). CDR3 sequence (DNA): TGTGCCAGTAGTATGGGAGCAAGGACCGGGGAGCTGTTTTTT. This gives the protein CASSMGARTGELFF.

The chain couples TRBV28 to TRBJ1-4; possible D gene TRBD1, 6 bases. Germline V gives CDR1 MDHEN, CDR2 SYDVKM. The CDR3 spans 16 residues. Trimming cost V 6 bases and J 8 bases, with 22 bases left between them. This CDR3 reads CASSPSGRGNEEKLFF. In DNA, the CDR3 is TGTGCCAGCAGCCCCTCCGGTAGGGGGAATGAAGAAAAACTGTTTTTT.

The rearrangement joins TRBV14 to TRBJ1-1; perhaps TRBD1 as D (6 bases). V lost 4 bases and J 3 bases, leaving 9 bases between the germline ends. Germline V gives CDR1 SGHDN, CDR2 FVKESK. CDR3 size: 13 residues. DNA of the CDR3: TGTGCCAGCAGCCCCAGGGGCCACACTGAAGCTTTCTTT. Protein: CASSPRGHTEAFF.

The V gene is TRBV19, the J gene TRBJ2-3; 8 nucleotides agree with TRBD1. V lost 4 bases to trimming and J lost 4 bases; unmatched junction nucleotides: 4. This CDR3 has 14 amino acids. Germline V lookup: CDR1 LNHDA, CDR2 SQIVND (reference sequence). The CDR3 coding sequence is TGTGCCAGTAGTACAGGGGGCGGGGCAGATACGCAGTATTTT. As protein: CASSTGGGADTQYF.

The chain carries TRBV5-6 and TRBJ1-1; the match to TRBD1 covers 7 bases. V shed 0 bases, J shed 0 bases, and the junction held 2 bases outside the gene matches. The CDR3 spans 15 residues. Germline CDR1 and CDR2: SGHDT and YYEEEE. The CDR3 reads CASSLVGTVNTEAFF. CDR3 nucleotides: TGTGCCAGCAGCTTGGTGGGGACAGTGAACACTGAAGCTTTCTTT. The complete variable domain, with remaining parts taken from reference TRBV5-6 and TRBJ1-1, reads DAGVTQSPTHLIKTRGQQVTLRCSPKSGHDTVSWYQQALGQGPQFIFQYYEEEERQRGNFPDRFSGHQFPNYSSELNVNALLLGDSALYLCASSLVGTVNTEAFFGQGTRLTVV.

About this clone itself: In the same sample, other DNA sequences code for this CDR3. The chain employs TRBV12-5 and TRBJ2-7; 9 bases fit TRBD2. Trimming took 7 bases from V and 0 from J; bases not matched to a gene: 4. The CDR3 runs to 14 residues. Germline V gives CDR1 LGHNT, CDR2 FRNRAP. The DNA for the CDR3 is TGTGCTAGTGCTTATAGCGGGAGCTCCTACGAGCAGTACTTC. This sequence encodes CASAYSGSSYEQYF.

This clone was recorded a few times. The chain carries TRBV3-1 (or the pseudogene TRBV3-2) and TRBJ2-1, with D uncertain. CDR3 length: 15 amino acids. V was pared by 0 bases and J by 3 bases, with 9 bases between. Looked up from germline, CDR1 is LGHDT and CDR2 is YNNKEL (reference sequence). Here the CDR3 DNA reads TGTGCCAGCAGCCAAGATGAGCAATTCTACAATGAGCAGTTCTTC. Translating it yields CASSQDEQFYNEQFF.

The chain recombines TRBV29-1 with TRBJ2-1; a possible D gene is TRBD1 (5 bases). The CDR3 spans 13 residues. Deletions cut 3 bases from V and 1 base from J, with 7 bases between. In germline, CDR1 is SQVTM, CDR2 ANQGSEA. The CDR3: CSVDKGSYNEQFF. CDR3 coding DNA: TGCAGCGTTGATAAGGGGTCCTACAATGAGCAGTTCTTC.

This clone has just a few counts. The rearrangement uses TRBV10-1 and TRBJ1-6; 10 bases match TRBD1. The CDR3 contains 20 residues. After removal of 4 bases from V and 7 bases from J, the junction contained 19 bases not matched to a gene. The germline V gene has CDR1 WNHNN and CDR2 SYGVQD (reference sequence). The CDR3 sequence: CASSVRAGGQGVNANSPLHF. Written as DNA, the CDR3 is TGCGCCAGCAGTGTACGAGCTGGAGGACAGGGGGTTAATGCCAATTCACCCCTCCACTTT.

This sequence joins TRBV6-5 and TRBJ1-2; D gene unclear. Germline V gene data show CDR1 as MNHEY and CDR2 as SVGAGI. The germline V and J ends were trimmed by 6 bases and 3 bases, with 11 bases remaining between them. CDR3 length equals 13 residues. CDR3: CASSNSVDYGYTF. DNA for the CDR3: TGTGCCAGCAGCAATAGCGTGGACTATGGCTACACCTTC.